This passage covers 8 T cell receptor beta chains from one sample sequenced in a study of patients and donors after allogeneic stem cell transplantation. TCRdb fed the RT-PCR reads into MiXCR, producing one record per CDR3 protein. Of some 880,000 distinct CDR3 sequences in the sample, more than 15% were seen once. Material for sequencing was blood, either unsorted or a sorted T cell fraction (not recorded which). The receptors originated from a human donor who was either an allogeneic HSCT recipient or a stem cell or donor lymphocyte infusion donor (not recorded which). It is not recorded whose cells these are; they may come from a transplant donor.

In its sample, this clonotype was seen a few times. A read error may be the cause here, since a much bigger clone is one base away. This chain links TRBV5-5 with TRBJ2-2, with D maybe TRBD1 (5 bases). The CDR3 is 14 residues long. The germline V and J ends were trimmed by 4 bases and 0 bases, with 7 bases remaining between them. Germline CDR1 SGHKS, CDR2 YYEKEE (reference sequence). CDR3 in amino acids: CASSVTANTGELFF. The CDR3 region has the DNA TGTGCCAGCAGCGTGACAGCGAACACCGGGGAGCTGTTTTTT.

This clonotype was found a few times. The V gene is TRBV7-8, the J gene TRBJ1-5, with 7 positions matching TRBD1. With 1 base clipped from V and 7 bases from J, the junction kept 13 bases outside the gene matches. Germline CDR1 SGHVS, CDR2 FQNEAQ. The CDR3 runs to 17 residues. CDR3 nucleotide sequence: TGTGCCAGCAGCTTAGATCCGGGACAGCAACGGGAGCAGCCCCAGCATTTT. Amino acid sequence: CASSLDPGQQREQPQHF.

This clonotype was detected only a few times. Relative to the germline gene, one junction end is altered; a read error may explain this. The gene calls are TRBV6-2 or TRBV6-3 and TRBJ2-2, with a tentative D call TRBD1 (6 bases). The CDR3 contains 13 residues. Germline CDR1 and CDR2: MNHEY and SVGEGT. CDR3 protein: CASSSRGTWELFF. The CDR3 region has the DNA TGTGCCAGCAGTAGCAGGGGCACCTGGGAGCTGTTTTTT.

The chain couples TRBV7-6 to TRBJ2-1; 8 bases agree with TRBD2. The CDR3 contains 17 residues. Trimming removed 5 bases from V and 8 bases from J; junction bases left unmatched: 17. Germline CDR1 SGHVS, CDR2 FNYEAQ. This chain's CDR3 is CASSHSLAGRNPHEQFF. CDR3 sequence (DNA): TGTGCCAGCAGCCATTCTTTAGCGGGAAGAAACCCTCATGAGCAGTTCTTC.

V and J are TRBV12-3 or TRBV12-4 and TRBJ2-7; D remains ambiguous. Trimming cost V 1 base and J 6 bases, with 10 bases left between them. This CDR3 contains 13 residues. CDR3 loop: CASSLGALGEQYF. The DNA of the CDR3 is TGTGCCAGCAGTTTAGGGGCACTGGGCGAGCAGTACTTC.

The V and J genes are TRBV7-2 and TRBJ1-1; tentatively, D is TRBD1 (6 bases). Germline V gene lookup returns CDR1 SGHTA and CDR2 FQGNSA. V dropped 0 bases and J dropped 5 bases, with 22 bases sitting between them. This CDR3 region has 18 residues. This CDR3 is CASSLAGMFQGKLTEAFF. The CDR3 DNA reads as TGTGCCAGCAGCTTAGCGGGTATGTTTCAGGGGAAACTAACTGAAGCTTTCTTT. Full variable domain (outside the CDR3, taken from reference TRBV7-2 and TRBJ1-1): GAGVSQSPSNKVTEKGKDVELRCDPISGHTALYWYRQSLGQGLEFLIYFQGNSAPDKSGLPSDRFSAERTGGSVSTLTIQRTQQEDSAVYLCASSLAGMFQGKLTEAFFGQGTRLTVV.

CDR3 bases: TGTGCCAGCAGCTTCGGGACAGGGGACTCTGGGGCCAACGTCCTGACTTTC. Translating gives CASSFGTGDSGANVLTF. The V gene is TRBV9, the J gene TRBJ2-6, with TRBD1 identical over 10 bases. Trimming cost V 4 bases and J 0 bases; bases outside gene matches: 4. The CDR3 is 17 residues long. Germline V lookup: CDR1 SGDLS, CDR2 YYNGEE.

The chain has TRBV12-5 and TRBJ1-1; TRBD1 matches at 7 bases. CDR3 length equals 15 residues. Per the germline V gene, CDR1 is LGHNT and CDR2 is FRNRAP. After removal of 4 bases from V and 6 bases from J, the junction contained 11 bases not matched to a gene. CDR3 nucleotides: TGTGCTAGTGGTTCTCAGACAGGGATGCGCGCTGAAGCTTTCTTT. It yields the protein CASGSQTGMRAEAFF.